This T cell receptor beta chain is from a study of beta chain features in type 1 diabetes. Reverse transcription of all isolated RNA meant that expressed TCRB transcripts were sequenced. Assay: immunoSEQ multiplex PCR; the TCRdb copy retains only in-frame clones and omits some. Here the sample spans 500,000 to 800,000 clones, 12% being singletons. This clone was observed a handful of times. Its cognate antigen is unknown. Overall study findings and caveats: In all four CD4+ subsets, TCRB CDR3 length was significantly, moderately reduced in type 1 diabetes.

Trimming shortened V by 5 bases and J by 4 bases, and 8 bases separated the two germline ends. The CDR3 consists of 12 residues. Germline values: CDR1 SGHVS, CDR2 FNYEAQ. This clonotype originated in a man aged 25 to 40 with type 1 diabetes. Specimen: naive CD4+ T cells from blood. The J gene is TRBJ1-2, the V gene TRBV7-6, with a weak D call TRBD1 (5 bases). The CDR3 spells CASSQGAYGYTF. For the CDR3, the DNA is TGTGCCAGCAGCCAAGGGGCCTATGGCTACACCTTC.